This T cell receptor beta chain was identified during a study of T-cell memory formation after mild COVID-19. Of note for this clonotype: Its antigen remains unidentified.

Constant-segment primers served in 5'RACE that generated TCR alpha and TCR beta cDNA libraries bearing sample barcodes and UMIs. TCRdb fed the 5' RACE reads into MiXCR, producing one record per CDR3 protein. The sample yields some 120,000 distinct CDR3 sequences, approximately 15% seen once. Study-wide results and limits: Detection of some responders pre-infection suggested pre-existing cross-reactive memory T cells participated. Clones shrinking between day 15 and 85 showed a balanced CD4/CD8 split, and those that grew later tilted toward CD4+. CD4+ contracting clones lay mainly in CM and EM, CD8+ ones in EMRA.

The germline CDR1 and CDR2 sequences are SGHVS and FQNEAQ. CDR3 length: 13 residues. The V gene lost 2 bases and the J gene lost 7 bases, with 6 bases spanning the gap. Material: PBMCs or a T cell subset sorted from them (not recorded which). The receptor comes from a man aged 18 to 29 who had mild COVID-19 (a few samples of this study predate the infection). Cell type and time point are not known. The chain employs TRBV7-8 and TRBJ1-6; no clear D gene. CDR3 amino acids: CASSLTRNSPLHF. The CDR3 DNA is TGTGCCAGCAGCTTAACACGGAATTCACCCCTCCACTTT.